This T cell receptor (beta chain) was sequenced during a study of cytomegalovirus exposure and HLA in healthy donors. This CDR3 is built from 13 residues. Per germline, CDR1 SGDLS and CDR2 YYNGEE. V shed 4 bases and J shed 2 bases, with 6 bases lying between them. Amplification used 60 Vbeta primers and 13 Jbeta primers. Method: immunoSEQ multiplex PCR; TCRdb's copy keeps in-frame clones and lacks some. The sample yields under 200,000 clones, approximately 77% seen once. The J gene is TRBJ2-2, the V gene TRBV9; D remains unclear. The sequenced sample consisted of PBMCs. The source is a male donor in good health and CMV-seropositive. This CDR3 reads CASSRYNTGELFF. CDR3 bases: TGTGCCAGCAGCCGTTATAACACCGGGGAGCTGTTTTTT.